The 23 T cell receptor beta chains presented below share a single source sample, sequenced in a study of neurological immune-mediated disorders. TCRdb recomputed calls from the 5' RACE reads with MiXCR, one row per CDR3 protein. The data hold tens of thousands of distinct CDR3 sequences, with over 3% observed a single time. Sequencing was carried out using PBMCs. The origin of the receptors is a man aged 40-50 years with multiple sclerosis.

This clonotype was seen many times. The CDR3 loop reads CASSLQGVGEQYF. In DNA form, the CDR3 reads TGTGCCAGCAGCCTGCAGGGGGTTGGCGAGCAGTACTTC. The chain uses TRBV3-1 and TRBJ2-7; 7 positions match TRBD1. In germline, CDR1 is LGHDT, CDR2 YNNKEL (reference sequence). The CDR3 is 13 residues long. V lost 4 bases and J lost 6; bases outside the gene matches: 6.

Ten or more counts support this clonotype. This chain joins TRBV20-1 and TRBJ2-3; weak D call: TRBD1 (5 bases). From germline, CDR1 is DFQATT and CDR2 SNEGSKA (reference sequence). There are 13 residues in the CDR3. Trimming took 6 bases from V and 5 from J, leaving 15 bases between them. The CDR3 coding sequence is TGCAGTGCCATCCTCCTAGGGGAAGATACGCAGTATTTT. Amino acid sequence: CSAILLGEDTQYF.

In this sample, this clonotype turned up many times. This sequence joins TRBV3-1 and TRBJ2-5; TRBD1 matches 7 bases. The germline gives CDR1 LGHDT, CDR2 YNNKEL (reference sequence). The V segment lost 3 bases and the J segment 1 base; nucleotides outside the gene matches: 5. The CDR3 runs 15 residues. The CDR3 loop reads CASSHTGTVQETQYF. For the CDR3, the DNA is TGTGCCAGCAGCCATACCGGGACAGTCCAAGAGACCCAGTACTTC.

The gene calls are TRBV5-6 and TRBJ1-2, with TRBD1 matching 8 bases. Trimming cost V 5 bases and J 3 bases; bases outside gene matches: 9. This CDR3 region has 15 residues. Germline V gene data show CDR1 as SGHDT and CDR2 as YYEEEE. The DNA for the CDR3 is TGTGCCAGCAGAAGACGGACAGGGCTGTACTATGGCTACACCTTC. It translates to CASRRRTGLYYGYTF.

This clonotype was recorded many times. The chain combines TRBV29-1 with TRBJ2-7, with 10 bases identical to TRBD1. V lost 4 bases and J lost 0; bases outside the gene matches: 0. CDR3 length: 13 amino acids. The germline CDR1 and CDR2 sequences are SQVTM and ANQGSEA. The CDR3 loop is CSVGTGGSYEQYF. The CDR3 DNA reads TGCAGCGTTGGGACAGGGGGCTCCTACGAGCAGTACTTC.

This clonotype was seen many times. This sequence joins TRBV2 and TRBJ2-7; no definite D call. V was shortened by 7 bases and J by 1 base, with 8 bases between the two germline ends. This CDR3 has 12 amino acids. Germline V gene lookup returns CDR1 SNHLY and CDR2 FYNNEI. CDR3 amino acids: CASNQVSYEQYF. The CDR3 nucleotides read TGTGCCAGCAATCAGGTGTCCTACGAGCAGTACTTC.

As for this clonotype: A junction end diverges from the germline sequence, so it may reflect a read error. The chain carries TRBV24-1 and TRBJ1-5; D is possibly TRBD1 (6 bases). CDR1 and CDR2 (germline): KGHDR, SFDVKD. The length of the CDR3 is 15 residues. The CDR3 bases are TGTGCCACCAGCGCGGGGGGGGCCGTTAATCAGCCCCAGAATTTT. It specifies CATSAGGAVNQPQNF.

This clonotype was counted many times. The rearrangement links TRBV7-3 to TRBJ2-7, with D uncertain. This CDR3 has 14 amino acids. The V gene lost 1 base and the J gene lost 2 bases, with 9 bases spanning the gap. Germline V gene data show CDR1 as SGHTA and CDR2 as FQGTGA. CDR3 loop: CASSLMDGPYEQYF. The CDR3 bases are TGTGCCAGCAGCTTAATGGACGGACCCTACGAGCAGTACTTC.

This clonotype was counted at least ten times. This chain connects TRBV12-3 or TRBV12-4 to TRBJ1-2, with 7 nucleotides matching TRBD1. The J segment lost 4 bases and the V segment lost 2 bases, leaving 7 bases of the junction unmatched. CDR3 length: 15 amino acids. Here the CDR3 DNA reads TGTGCCAGCAGTTTATCCTCGACAGGGACCTATGGCTACACCTTC. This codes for CASSLSSTGTYGYTF.

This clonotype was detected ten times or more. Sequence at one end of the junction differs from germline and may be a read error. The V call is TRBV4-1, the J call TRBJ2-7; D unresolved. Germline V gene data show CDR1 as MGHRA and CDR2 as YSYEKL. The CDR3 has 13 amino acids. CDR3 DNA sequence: TGTGCCAGCAGTTTAGGGCGGACCTACGAGCAGTACTTC. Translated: CASSLGRTYEQYF.

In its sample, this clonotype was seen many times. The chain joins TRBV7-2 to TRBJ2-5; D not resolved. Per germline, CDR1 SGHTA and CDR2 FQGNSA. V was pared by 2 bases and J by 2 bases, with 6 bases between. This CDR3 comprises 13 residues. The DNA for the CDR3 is TGTGCCAGCAGCTTATTCCGTCAAGAGACCCAGTACTTC. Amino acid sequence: CASSLFRQETQYF.

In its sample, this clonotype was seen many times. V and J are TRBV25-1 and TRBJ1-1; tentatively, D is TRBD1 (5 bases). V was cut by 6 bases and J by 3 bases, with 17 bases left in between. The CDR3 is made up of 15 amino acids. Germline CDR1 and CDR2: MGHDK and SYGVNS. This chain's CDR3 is CASSDPTGGDTEAFF. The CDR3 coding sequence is TGTGCCAGCAGCGACCCCACGGGGGGGGACACTGAAGCTTTCTTT.

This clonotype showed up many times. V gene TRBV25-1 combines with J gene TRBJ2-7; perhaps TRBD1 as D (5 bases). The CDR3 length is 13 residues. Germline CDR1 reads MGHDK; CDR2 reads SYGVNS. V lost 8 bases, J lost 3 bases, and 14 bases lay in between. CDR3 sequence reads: CASSLTGNYEQYF. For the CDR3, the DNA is TGTGCCAGCTCCTTAACAGGTAACTACGAGCAGTACTTC.

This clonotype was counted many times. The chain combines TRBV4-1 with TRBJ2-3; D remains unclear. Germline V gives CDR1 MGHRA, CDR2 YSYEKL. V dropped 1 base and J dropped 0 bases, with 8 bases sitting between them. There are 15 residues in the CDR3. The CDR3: CASSQAVLSTDTQYF. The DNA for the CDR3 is TGCGCCAGCAGCCAAGCTGTATTAAGCACAGATACGCAGTATTTT.

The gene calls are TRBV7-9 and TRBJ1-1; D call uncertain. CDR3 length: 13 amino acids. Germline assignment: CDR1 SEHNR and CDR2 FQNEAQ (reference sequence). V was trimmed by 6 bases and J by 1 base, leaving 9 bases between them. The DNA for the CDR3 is TGTGCCAGCAGAGGAAAGGCGAACACTGAAGCTTTCTTT. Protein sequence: CASRGKANTEAFF. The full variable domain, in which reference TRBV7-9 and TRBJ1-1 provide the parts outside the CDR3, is DTGVSQNPRHKITKRGQNVTFRCDPISEHNRLYWYRQTLGQGPEFLTYFQNEAQLEKSRLLSDRFSAERPKGSFSTLEIQRTEQGDSAMYLCASRGKANTEAFFGQGTRLTVV.

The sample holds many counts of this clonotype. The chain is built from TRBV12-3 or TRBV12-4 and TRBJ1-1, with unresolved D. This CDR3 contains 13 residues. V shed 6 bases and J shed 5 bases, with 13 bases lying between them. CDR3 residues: CASRRPTRTEAFF. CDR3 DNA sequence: TGTGCCAGCAGGAGACCGACTAGGACTGAAGCTTTCTTT.

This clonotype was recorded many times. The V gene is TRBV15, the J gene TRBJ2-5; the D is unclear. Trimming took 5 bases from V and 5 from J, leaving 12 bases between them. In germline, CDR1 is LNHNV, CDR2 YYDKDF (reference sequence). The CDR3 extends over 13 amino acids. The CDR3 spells CATSFGPTETQYF. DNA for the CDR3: TGTGCCACCAGCTTTGGACCGACGGAGACCCAGTACTTC.

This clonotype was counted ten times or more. The CDR3 sequence: CASSDTGETGELFF. As DNA, the CDR3 is TGCGCCAGCAGCGACACGGGAGAAACCGGGGAGCTGTTTTTT. The chain joins TRBV5-1 to TRBJ2-2; D is perhaps TRBD2 (6 bases). Between the trimmed V and J ends, which lost 4 bases and 5 bases, there was a span of 12 bases. CDR1 is SGHRS, CDR2 YFSETQ, per germline. This CDR3 region has 14 residues.

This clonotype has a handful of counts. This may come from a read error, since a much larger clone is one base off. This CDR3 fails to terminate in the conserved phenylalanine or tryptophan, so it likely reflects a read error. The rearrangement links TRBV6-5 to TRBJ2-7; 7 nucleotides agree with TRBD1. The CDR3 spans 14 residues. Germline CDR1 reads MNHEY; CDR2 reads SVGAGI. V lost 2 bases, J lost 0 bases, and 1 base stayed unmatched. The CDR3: CASSYDRASYEQYI. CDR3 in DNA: TGTGCCAGCAGTTACGACAGGGCCTCCTACGAGCAGTACATC.

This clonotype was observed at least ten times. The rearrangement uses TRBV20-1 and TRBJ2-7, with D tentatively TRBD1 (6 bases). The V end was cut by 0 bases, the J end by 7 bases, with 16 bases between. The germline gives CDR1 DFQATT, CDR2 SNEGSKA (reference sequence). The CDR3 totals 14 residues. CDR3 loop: CSARDQVQGGEQYF. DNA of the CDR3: TGCAGTGCTAGAGATCAAGTACAGGGTGGAGAGCAGTACTTC.

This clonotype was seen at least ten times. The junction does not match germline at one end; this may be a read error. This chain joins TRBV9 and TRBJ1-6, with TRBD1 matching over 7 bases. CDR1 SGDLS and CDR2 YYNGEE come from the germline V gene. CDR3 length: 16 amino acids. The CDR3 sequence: CASSPQGGGANSPLNF. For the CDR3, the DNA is TGTGCCAGCAGCCCCCAGGGGGGGGGCGCGAATTCACCCCTCAACTTT.

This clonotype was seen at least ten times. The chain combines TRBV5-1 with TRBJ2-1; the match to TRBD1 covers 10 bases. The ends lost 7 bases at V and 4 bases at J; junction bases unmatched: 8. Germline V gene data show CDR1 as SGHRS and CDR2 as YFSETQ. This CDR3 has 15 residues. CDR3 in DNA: TGCGCCAGCGAGTTTCAGGGACAGGGGTACAATGAGCAGTTCTTC. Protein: CASEFQGQGYNEQFF.

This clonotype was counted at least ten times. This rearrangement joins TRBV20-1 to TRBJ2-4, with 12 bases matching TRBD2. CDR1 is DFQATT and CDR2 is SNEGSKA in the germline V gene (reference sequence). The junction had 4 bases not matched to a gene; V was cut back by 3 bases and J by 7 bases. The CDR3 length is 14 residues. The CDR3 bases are TGCAGTGCTAGCTCTAGCGGGGGGGGGAACATTCAGTACTTC. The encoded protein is CSASSSGGGNIQYF.